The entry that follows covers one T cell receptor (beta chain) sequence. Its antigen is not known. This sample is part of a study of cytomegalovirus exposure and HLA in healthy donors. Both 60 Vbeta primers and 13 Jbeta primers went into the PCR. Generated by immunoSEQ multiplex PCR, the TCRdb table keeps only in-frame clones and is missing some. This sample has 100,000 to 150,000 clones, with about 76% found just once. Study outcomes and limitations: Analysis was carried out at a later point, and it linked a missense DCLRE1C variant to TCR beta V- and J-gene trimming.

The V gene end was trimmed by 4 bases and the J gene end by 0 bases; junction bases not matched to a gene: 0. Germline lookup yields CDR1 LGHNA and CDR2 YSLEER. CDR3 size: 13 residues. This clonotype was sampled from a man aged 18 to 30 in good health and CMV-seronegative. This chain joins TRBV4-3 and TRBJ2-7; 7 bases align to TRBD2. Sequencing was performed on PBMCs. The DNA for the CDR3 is TGCGCCAGCAGCCGCGGGAGCTCCTACGAGCAGTACTTC. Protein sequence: CASSRGSSYEQYF.